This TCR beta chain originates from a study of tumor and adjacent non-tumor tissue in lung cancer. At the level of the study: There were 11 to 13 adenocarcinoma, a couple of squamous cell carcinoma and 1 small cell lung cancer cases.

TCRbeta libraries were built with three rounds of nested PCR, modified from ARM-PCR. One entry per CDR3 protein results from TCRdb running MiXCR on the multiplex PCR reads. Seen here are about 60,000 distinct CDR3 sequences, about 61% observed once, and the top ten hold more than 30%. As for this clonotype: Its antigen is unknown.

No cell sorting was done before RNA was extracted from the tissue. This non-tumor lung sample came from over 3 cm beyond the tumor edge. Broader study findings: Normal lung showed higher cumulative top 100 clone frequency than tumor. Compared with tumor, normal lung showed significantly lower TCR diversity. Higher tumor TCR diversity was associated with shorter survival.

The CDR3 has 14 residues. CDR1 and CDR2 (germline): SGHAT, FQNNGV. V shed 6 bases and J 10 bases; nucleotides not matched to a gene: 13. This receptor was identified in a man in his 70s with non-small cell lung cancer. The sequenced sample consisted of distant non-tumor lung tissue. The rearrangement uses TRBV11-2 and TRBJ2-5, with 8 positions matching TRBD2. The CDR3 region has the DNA TGTGCCAGCAGTCCAGCGGGGGAGAGGGGGATCCAGTACTTC. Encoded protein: CASSPAGERGIQYF.